Listed below are T cell receptor beta chains from one sample, sequenced in a study of OX40 agonist ivuxolimab in advanced cancers. TCRdb keeps only in-frame clones here, not all; method: immunoSEQ multiplex PCR. The profile shows about 88,000 clones, 70% to 85% of them singletons. The sequenced sample was CD4+ or CD8+ T cells sorted from blood, obtained in a trial of the OX40 agonist ivuxolimab. Receptors originate from an adult with an advanced solid tumor such as melanoma, head and neck, liver or kidney cancer. Both conserved end residues are part of each CDR3. The order of the fields is D gene, J gene, V gene, clone size, CDR3 DNA, CDR3 protein. A D gene is named only where the DNA matches it firmly. Not all rows give a size; the values are once, few, many and, for expanded clones, a class.

D: NA; J: TRBJ2-7; V: TRBV2; size: NA; DNA: TGTGCCAGCAGTGAACGCAGGGGCTGGTACTTC; CDR3: CASSERRGWYF
D: NA; J: TRBJ2-7; V: TRBV11-3; size: NA; DNA: TGTGCCAGCAGCTTAGGCAGGGCATCCTACGAGCAGTACTTC; CDR3: CASSLGRASYEQYF
D: NA; J: TRBJ2-3; V: TRBV28; size: NA; DNA: TGTGCCAGCAGTTTATTAGCATGGAGCACAGATACGCAGTATTTT; CDR3: CASSLLAWSTDTQYF
D: TRBD1; J: TRBJ2-1; V: TRBV11-1; size: NA; DNA: TGTGCCAGCAGCCGCGGGACAGGGTCCTACAATGAGCAGTTCTTC; CDR3: CASSRGTGSYNEQFF
D: TRBD1; J: TRBJ1-4; V: TRBV7-2; size: NA; DNA: TGTGCCAGCAGCTTCGGACAGGCCCGGAATGAAAAACTGTTTTTT; CDR3: CASSFGQARNEKLFF
D: NA; J: TRBJ1-1; V: TRBV7-9; size: NA; DNA: TGTGCCAGCAGCGCGGCAGGGGCGTACACTGAAGCTTTCTTT; CDR3: CASSAAGAYTEAFF
D: NA; J: TRBJ2-5; V: TRBV28; size: NA; DNA: TGTGCCAGCGCAACAGACCAAAGGGAGACCCAGTACTTC; CDR3: CASATDQRETQYF
D: NA; J: TRBJ2-1; V: TRBV7-2; size: NA; DNA: TGTGCCAGCACTCTAAGAGCCTACAATGAGCAGTTCTTC; CDR3: CASTLRAYNEQFF
D: NA; J: TRBJ1-1; V: TRBV29-1; size: NA; DNA: TGCAGCGTAGCGGACAGTAGTGTGGCGGACACTGAAGCTTTCTTT; CDR3: CSVADSSVADTEAFF
D: NA; J: TRBJ2-4; V: TRBV7-9; size: NA; DNA: TGTGCCAGCAGCTCCACTTCAGGGGCTAGGGCCAAAAACATTCAGTACTTC; CDR3: CASSSTSGARAKNIQYF
D: NA; J: TRBJ1-5; V: TRBV15; size: NA; DNA: TGTGCCACCAGCAGAGATAGGGGGGCAAATCAGCCCCAGCATTTT; CDR3: CATSRDRGANQPQHF
D: NA; J: TRBJ1-6; V: TRBV2; size: NA; DNA: TGTGCCAGCAGGCACAGGGAAGGCTCCTATAATTCACCCCTCCACTTT; CDR3: CASRHREGSYNSPLHF
D: TRBD1; J: TRBJ2-7; V: TRBV2; size: NA; DNA: TGTGCCAGCAGCCCTTCGTCGGGACAGGGCTACGAGCAGTACTTC; CDR3: CASSPSSGQGYEQYF
D: NA; J: TRBJ2-1; V: TRBV9; size: NA; DNA: TGTGCCAGCCAGTCGGGGGACTCCTACAATGAGCAGTTCTTC; CDR3: CASQSGDSYNEQFF
D: NA; J: TRBJ2-5; V: TRBV7-9; size: once; DNA: TGTGCCAGCAGCCAAACTAAGTACCAAGAGACCCAGTACTTC; CDR3: CASSQTKYQETQYF
D: NA; J: TRBJ2-1; V: TRBV7-6; size: NA; DNA: TGTGCCAGCAGCTTAGCGTGGAGGGGGGCAGTAAGAAATGAGCAGTTCTTC; CDR3: CASSLAWRGAVRNEQFF
D: NA; J: TRBJ2-5; V: TRBV19; size: NA; DNA: TGTGCCAGTAGTATAGACGGGGAGACCCAGTACTTC; CDR3: CASSIDGETQYF
D: TRBD2; J: TRBJ2-7; V: TRBV4-3; size: NA; DNA: TGCGCCAGCAGCCAAGATCGGGCTAGCGGACGCTACGAGCAGTACTTC; CDR3: CASSQDRASGRYEQYF
D: TRBD1; J: TRBJ1-4; V: TRBV28; size: NA; DNA: TGTGCCAGCAGTTCCGGGACAGTAACAACTAATGAAAAACTGTTTTTT; CDR3: CASSSGTVTTNEKLFF
D: TRBD1; J: TRBJ1-2; V: TRBV2; size: few; DNA: TGTGCCACCCCTCCGACCCCAGGGGGCTATGGCTACACCTTC; CDR3: CATPPTPGGYGYTF
D: NA; J: TRBJ2-1; V: TRBV7-8; size: NA; DNA: TGTGCCAGCAGCCACAGACTGTCGAATGAGCAGTTCTTC; CDR3: CASSHRLSNEQFF
D: NA; J: TRBJ2-1; V: TRBV5-6; size: few; DNA: TGTGCCAGCAGCCTGGGGGGCGGTCACAATGAGCAGTTCTTC; CDR3: CASSLGGGHNEQFF
D: NA; J: TRBJ1-3; V: TRBV11-2; size: NA; DNA: TGTGCCAGCAGCCCGGCCACCTCTGGAAACACCATATATTTT; CDR3: CASSPATSGNTIYF
D: NA; J: TRBJ2-1; V: TRBV27; size: few; DNA: TGTGCCAGCAGCCGAACCCGGGGGTTGTATGAGCAGTTCTTC; CDR3: CASSRTRGLYEQFF
D: NA; J: TRBJ2-7; V: TRBV29-1; size: once; DNA: TGCAGCGTTTCCACAGGGATGGGAAACGAGCAGTACTTC; CDR3: CSVSTGMGNEQYF
D: NA; J: TRBJ1-1; V: TRBV7-3; size: NA; DNA: TGTGCCAGCAGCTTAACGTTGGGGGGCGTCACTGAAGCTTTCTTT; CDR3: CASSLTLGGVTEAFF
D: TRBD2; J: TRBJ2-1; V: TRBV4-1; size: NA; DNA: TGCGCCAGCAGCCATGGCTATTCCGGGACTAGCTTCTACAATGAGCAGTTCTTC; CDR3: CASSHGYSGTSFYNEQFF
D: NA; J: TRBJ2-7; V: TRBV30; size: NA; DNA: TGTGCCTGGAATCGGCAGGGCGCTTTTGGAGAGCAGTACTTC; CDR3: CAWNRQGAFGEQYF
D: NA; J: TRBJ2-3; V: TRBV11-2; size: once; DNA: TGTGCCAGCAGCTTAGCGGGAGAGGGCACAGATACGCAGTATTTT; CDR3: CASSLAGEGTDTQYF
D: TRBD1; J: TRBJ2-1; V: TRBV7-9; size: NA; DNA: TGTGCCAGCAGCCCGGGGATTAGAGGGGGCCTTTACAATGAGCAGTTCTTC; CDR3: CASSPGIRGGLYNEQFF
D: TRBD2; J: TRBJ2-1; V: TRBV5-1; size: NA; DNA: TGCGCCAGCAGCCCAGGACTAGCGGGAGGGCCAGGGGATGAGCAGTTCTTC; CDR3: CASSPGLAGGPGDEQFF
D: NA; J: TRBJ2-7; V: TRBV7-2; size: NA; DNA: TGTGCCAGCAGCTTAGTCCCCTACGAGCAGTACTTC; CDR3: CASSLVPYEQYF
D: TRBD2; J: TRBJ2-2; V: TRBV5-4; size: NA; DNA: TGTGCCAGCAGCTCGGGAACTAGCGGGAGGGCCGGGGGGACCGGGGAGCTGTTTTTT; CDR3: CASSSGTSGRAGGTGELFF
D: NA; J: TRBJ2-1; V: TRBV6-5; size: NA; DNA: TGTGCCAGCATATTGGACAATGAGCAGTTCTTC; CDR3: CASILDNEQFF
D: TRBD2; J: TRBJ2-1; V: TRBV28; size: many; DNA: TGTGCCAGCAGCGGCGGGAGTACCTACAATGAGCAGTTCTTC; CDR3: CASSGGSTYNEQFF
D: NA; J: TRBJ2-7; V: TRBV14; size: NA; DNA: TGTGCCAGCAGTCGGGGGGACATAACTACGATTCAGTACTTC; CDR3: CASSRGDITTIQYF
D: NA; J: TRBJ2-3; V: TRBV2; size: NA; DNA: TGTGCCGGTAGGGGACTTTTCACAGATACGCAGTATTTT; CDR3: CAGRGLFTDTQYF